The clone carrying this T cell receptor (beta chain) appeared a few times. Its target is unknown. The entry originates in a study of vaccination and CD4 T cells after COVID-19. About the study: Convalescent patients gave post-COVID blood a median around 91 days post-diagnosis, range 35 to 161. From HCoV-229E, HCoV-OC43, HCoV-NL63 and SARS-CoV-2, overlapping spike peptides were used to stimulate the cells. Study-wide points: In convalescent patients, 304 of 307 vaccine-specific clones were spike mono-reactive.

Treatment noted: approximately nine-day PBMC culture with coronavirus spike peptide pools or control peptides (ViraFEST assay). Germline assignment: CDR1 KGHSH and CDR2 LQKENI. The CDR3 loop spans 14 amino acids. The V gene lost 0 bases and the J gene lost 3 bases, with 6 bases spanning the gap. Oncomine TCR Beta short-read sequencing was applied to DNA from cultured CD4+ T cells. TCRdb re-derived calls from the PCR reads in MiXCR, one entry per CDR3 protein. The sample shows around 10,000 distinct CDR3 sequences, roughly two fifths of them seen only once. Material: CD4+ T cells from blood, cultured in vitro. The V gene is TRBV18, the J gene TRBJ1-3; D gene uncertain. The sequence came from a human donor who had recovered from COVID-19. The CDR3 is CASSPPGGGNTIYF. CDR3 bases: TGTGCCAGCTCACCACCCGGTGGTGGAAACACCATATATTTT. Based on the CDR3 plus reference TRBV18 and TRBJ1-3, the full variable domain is NAGVMQNPRHLVRRRGQEARLRCSPMKGHSHVYWYRQLPEEGLKFMVYLQKENIIDESGMPKERFSAEFPKEGPSILRIQQVVRGDSAAYFCASSPPGGGNTIYFGEGSWLTVV.